This passage covers 5 T cell receptor beta chains from one sample sequenced in a study of blood T cell repertoires in COVID-19. Some clones are missing from TCRdb's copy, which holds only in-frame ones; the method was immunoSEQ multiplex PCR. The table lists approximately 38,000 clones, about 85% of them singletons. The specimen was peripheral blood. The receptor set was obtained from a man aged 60 to 75 with COVID-19, enrolled during active disease.

J is TRBJ1-1 and V is TRBV29-1; no clear D. The CDR3 is 11 residues long. From germline, CDR1 is SQVTM and CDR2 ANQGSEA. V gave up 8 bases and J gave up 10 bases, with 17 bases separating them. The CDR3 loop reads CSTVLRKTAFF. In DNA form, the CDR3 reads TGCAGCACCGTCCTGAGGAAGACAGCTTTCTTT.

This chain joins TRBV29-1 and TRBJ1-2; D gene unclear. The CDR3 is 11 amino acids. CDR1 is SQVTM and CDR2 is ANQGSEA in the germline V gene. V was trimmed by 0 bases and J by 8 bases, leaving 7 bases between them. In DNA form, the CDR3 reads TGCAGCGTTGAAGATACTCGGGGCTACACCTTC. It yields the protein CSVEDTRGYTF.

CDR3 DNA sequence: TGTGCCAGCAGCTCCCAGCGTAGATGGGGGCGTGGTGAGACCCAGTACTTC. Its translation is CASSSQRRWGRGETQYF. The chain couples TRBV28 to TRBJ2-5, with D possibly being TRBD1 (6 bases). The V end was cut by 6 bases, the J end by 5 bases, with 25 bases between. CDR1 is MDHEN and CDR2 is SYDVKM in the germline V gene. This CDR3 has 17 amino acids.

The chain carries TRBV3-1 (or the pseudogene TRBV3-2) and TRBJ2-7; D is possibly TRBD1 (7 bases). CDR1 and CDR2 from the germline V gene are LGHDT and YNNKEL (reference sequence). CDR3 length: 17 residues. Trimming cost V 4 bases and J 0 bases, with 19 bases left between them. In DNA form, the CDR3 reads TGTGCCAGCAGCCCTCGCGGAGGGGGCTCACCCTCCTACGAGCAGTACTTC. Residues: CASSPRGGGSPSYEQYF.

The CDR3 is CASSSTSGSQADTQYF. The CDR3 bases are TGCGCCAGCAGCTCGACTAGCGGGAGCCAAGCAGATACGCAGTATTTT. The chain joins TRBV5-1 to TRBJ2-3; 12 bases fit TRBD2. CDR3 length: 16 amino acids. Germline assignment: CDR1 SGHRS and CDR2 YFSETQ. V shed 3 bases, J shed 4 bases, and the junction held 6 bases outside the gene matches.